This TCR beta chain was found in a study of control samples from healthy donors and cancer patients. Assay used: immunoSEQ multiplex PCR; TCRdb lists only in-frame clones, some missing. The profile covers 150,000 to 200,000 clones, with approximately 86% appearing a single time and about 5.3% taken by the ten largest. The table lists this clone with a count of one. The sample was blood. This TCR was recovered from a woman aged 30 to 39 in good health.

Here the CDR3 DNA reads TGTGCCACCAGTGATAAAGACAGGCCCACCGGGGAGCTGTTTTTT. Translating gives CATSDKDRPTGELFF. The J gene is TRBJ2-2, the V gene TRBV24-1; D may be TRBD1 (6 bases). Trimming stripped 3 bases from V and 4 bases from J, with 11 bases between. The V gene's germline CDR1 is KGHDR and CDR2 SFDVKD. CDR3 size: 15 residues.